A single T cell receptor beta chain is shown here with its context. This clonotype was seen at least ten times. Its antigen has not been determined. Base qualities are missing; no much larger clone stands one base away. The germline V gene (reference sequence) supplies CDR1 LGHDT and CDR2 YNNKEL. V is clipped by 1 base and J by 6 bases, and the sequence between their germline boundaries is 2 bases long. The CDR3 covers 11 residues, taking in both the cysteine and the phenylalanine. The sequence is cut down to CDR3 DNA, 33 bases in frame from base 1. TCR beta CDR3 regions were amplified from RNA transcripts. The TCR CDR3 was subjected to a first round of RT-PCR using the HTBI primer set and the Qiagen OneStep RT-PCR kit. Libraries were constructed in a second round of multiplex PCR, after which size selection and purification were carried out. Sequencing of the libraries was done on an Illumina HiSeq2000 using paired-end 100 bp reads. Regarding the original processing steps: SOAPnuke was used to process the raw data, removing reads that contained adapters or uncalled bases, had a mean Phred below 15, or lacked an exact match to the constant primer or identifier. COPE v1.2.5 was used to merge high-quality paired reads, and clonotypes were defined as unique nucleotide sequences. Clonotypes were aligned to IMGT TRBV, TRBD and TRBJ reference segments using MiTCR v1.1. The analysis was restricted to V-J combinations with a frequency above 0.0001, which together covered 98% to 99.2% of the repertoires. A TCS score was defined as the ratio of F50 (clonal expansion) to E x V (chaos), with BLOSUM62-based TCRdist applied between CDR3 peptides within each V-J. Welch's t-statistics and random forest reduced several hundred V-J features to roughly 13, which were used in a naive Bayes classifier (R e1071). TCRdb trimmed the raw reads at Q25, called clones with MiXCR and kept productive beta chains. Under each unique CDR3 protein, matching rows form one entry showing the most common genes and DNA. The V and J calls were not made by the authors but by TCRdb's processing. For this sample the table gives about 160,000 distinct CDR3 sequences, of which around 8.9% were detected only once. Approximately 20% of the sample lies in the top ten.

Hyperthyroidism patients were newly diagnosed, with disease duration under 2 months, and aged 18 to 65 years. Any patient with an uncontrolled infection, another autoimmune disease, pregnancy or lactation was excluded. Diagnoses were established on the basis of clinical symptoms, serum thyroxine and TRAb, thyroid ultrasound, and orbital computed tomography. For progressor patients, blood was drawn at the first diagnosis of hyperthyroidism, before any ophthalmopathy symptoms had appeared. Ficoll-Paque density gradient centrifugation was used to isolate PBMCs from around 10 ml of fresh peripheral blood. Progressor patients were first diagnosed with Graves' hyperthyroidism and then developed ophthalmopathy during follow-up. Total RNA was extracted with Trizol reagent, and quality was checked on an Agilent 2100 Bioanalyzer. The data originate from a study of T cells in Graves' hyperthyroidism and ophthalmopathy (dated by TCRdb to between 2017 and 2020). In terms of the full investigation: Peripheral blood samples were taken at the time of initial diagnosis, prior to any treatment. A discovery cohort of roughly 100 patients, about 40 with Graves' ophthalmopathy and 55 to 65 with stable Graves' hyperthyroidism, was used to find distinguishing TCR V-J signatures. Whether ophthalmopathy could be predicted prospectively was tested in an independent validation cohort made up of roughly 20 hyperthyroidism patients plus 17 patients who later progressed to ophthalmopathy. The 95 to 100 discovery patients were randomly split 7:3 into training and test sets. The study also compared thyroid tissue and blood T-cell repertoires from more than 5 Graves' hyperthyroidism patients. Following sampling, methimazole starting at 30 mg daily was given to hyperthyroidism patients, and high-dose intravenous methylprednisolone was given to ophthalmopathy patients. According to the paper, TCR Vbeta CDR3 sequencing was carried out on over 130 peripheral blood samples, which came from 40 to 45 ophthalmopathy, some 73 hyperthyroidism and roughly 17 progressor patients.

Paper-wide results and their limitations: Most expanded thyroid clonotypes (frequency above 0.001) were also detected in blood, a finding suggesting that blood repertoires may reflect thyroid immune responses. In validation, progression to ophthalmopathy was predicted by the model with 55% to 71% sensitivity and 72% to 80% specificity, a median of roughly 6.4 months before onset. Ophthalmopathy was separated from stable hyperthyroidism by a 13 V-J signature model, with approximately 89% sensitivity and around 81% specificity obtained in cross-validation and 80%/75% obtained in testing. Sample size was not statistically predetermined, and blinding of investigators to group allocation was not performed.

The sequencing input was blood. The receptor was derived from a young woman with Graves' hyperthyroidism that later progressed to Graves' ophthalmopathy. The receptor chain draws on TRBV3-1 and TRBJ2-3; no D gene can be assigned with confidence. The base sequence is TGTGCCAGCAGCCAAGTTGATACGCAGTATTTT. Protein translation: CASSQVDTQYF.